This TCR beta chain was documented in a study of T cell changes during pregnancy in multiple sclerosis. Assay: immunoSEQ multiplex PCR; the TCRdb copy retains only in-frame clones and omits some. The sample comprises some 87,000 clones, around 92% of which are singletons, and around 2.7% rests with the top ten. V lost 3 bases and J lost 13, with 21 bases in between. Looked up from germline, CDR1 is LNHDA and CDR2 is SQIVND (reference sequence). CDR3 size: 15 residues. This clonotype was sampled from a female donor with multiple sclerosis, enrolled in a pregnancy study. The chain couples TRBV19 to TRBJ1-4, with D possibly TRBD1 on 5 matching bases. The sample here was peripheral blood, taken in the first trimester of pregnancy. CDR3: CASSIAPGVLGGLFF. CDR3 nucleotide sequence: TGTGCCAGTAGTATTGCTCCGGGGGTCCTGGGCGGACTGTTTTTT.